Listed below are T cell receptor beta chains from one sample, sequenced in a study of cytomegalovirus exposure and HLA in healthy donors. TCRdb's table, derived via immunoSEQ multiplex PCR, lists solely in-frame clones and lacks some. The sample lists around 180,000 clones, over 70% occurring once. The sample was PBMCs. These receptors all stem from a boy aged 2 to 10 in good health and CMV-seronegative. Each CDR3 is given with its conserved first and last residue. The D gene is left open where the match is weak.

v_call	j_call	cdr3_length	d_call	cdr3_nt	cdr3_aa
TRBV11-2	TRBJ2-1	15	TRBD1	TGTGCCAGCAGCCACGGACAGGGGGAATACAATGAGCAGTTCTTC	CASSHGQGEYNEQFF
TRBV7-8	TRBJ2-5	14	TRBD2	TGTGCCAGCAGGATAGGACTAGCGGGAGAGACCCAGTACTTC	CASRIGLAGETQYF
TRBV7-2	TRBJ2-3	15	TRBD2	TGTGCCGGCAGCTTAGCAACTAGCGGGGTAGATACGCAGTATTTT	CAGSLATSGVDTQYF
TRBV19	TRBJ2-1	19	TRBD2	TGTGCCAGTAGTCCATGGTTAAAGCGGGAGGGCCCAGGGAACAATGAGCAGTTCTTC	CASSPWLKREGPGNNEQFF
TRBV28	TRBJ2-1	11	.	TGTGCCAGCAGTCCCAGGGAAAGGCAGTTCTTC	CASSPRERQFF
TRBV2	TRBJ2-3	15	TRBD2	TGTGCCAGCAGTGACGAGCGGGGAGGGACGGATACGCAGTATTTT	CASSDERGGTDTQYF
TRBV5-5	TRBJ1-6	14	.	TGTGCCAGCAGCGTAAAGGGAGATAATTCACCCCTCCACTTT	CASSVKGDNSPLHF
TRBV6-1	TRBJ2-1	14	TRBD2	TGTGCCAGCAGTTTGACTAGCGGGGGCCCGGGGCAGTTCTTC	CASSLTSGGPGQFF
TRBV27	TRBJ1-4	16	.	TGTGCCAGCAGTCTGACGGGGGGAGGATATAATGAAAAACTGTTTTTT	CASSLTGGGYNEKLFF
TRBV2	TRBJ2-1	16	TRBD2	TGTGCCAGCAGTGAAGGGACTAGCGGGAGGGGCAATGAGCAGTTCTTC	CASSEGTSGRGNEQFF